The next 22 T cell receptor beta chains were all read from a single sample in a study of T cells in Graves' hyperthyroidism and ophthalmopathy. Authors of the study amplified TCR beta CDR3 regions from RNA transcripts. The TCR CDR3 was amplified in a first-round RT-PCR using the HTBI primer set. TCRdb passed the multiplex PCR reads through MiXCR, listing each CDR3 protein once. The repertoire holds under 650,000 distinct CDR3 sequences, with under 20% as singletons. The sample was blood. Receptors originate from a woman in her 30s with Graves' hyperthyroidism.

The table lists this clonotype with many counts. This rearrangement joins TRBV28 to TRBJ1-5; D gene ambiguous. The V gene's germline CDR1 is MDHEN and CDR2 SYDVKM. CDR3 length: 17 amino acids. V lost 6 bases and J 0 bases, leaving 18 bases between the germline ends. The CDR3 DNA follows: TGTGCCAGCAGCATCCGGTCCCAACGCTATAGCAATCAGCCCCAGCATTTT. It is translated as CASSIRSQRYSNQPQHF. Full variable domain (rest looked up from reference TRBV28 and TRBJ1-5): DVKVTQSSRYLVKRTGEKVFLECVQDMDHENMFWYRQDPGLGLRLIYFSYDVKMKEKGDIPEGYSVSREKKERFSLILESASTNQTSMYLCASSIRSQRYSNQPQHFGDGTRLSIL.

This clonotype was found many times. This chain connects TRBV7-2 to TRBJ2-1; no definite D call. V lost 5 bases to trimming and J lost 7 bases, with 15 bases between them. This CDR3 is 14 amino acids long. Germline assignment: CDR1 SGHTA and CDR2 FQGNSA. This chain's CDR3 is CASSPQKYNNEQFF. The DNA for the CDR3 is TGTGCCAGCAGCCCTCAAAAATACAATAATGAGCAGTTCTTC.

This clonotype was detected only a few times. The chain combines TRBV7-9 with TRBJ1-6; D is unclear. CDR1 is SEHNR and CDR2 is FQNEAQ in the germline V gene (reference sequence). V dropped 1 base and J dropped 13 bases, with 8 bases sitting between them. The CDR3 is 12 residues long. The CDR3 nucleotides read TGTGCCAGCAGCTTAGTGGGTGGTCCCCTCCACTTT. This sequence encodes CASSLVGGPLHF.

At least ten counts were recorded for this clonotype. V usage is TRBV15 and J usage is TRBJ2-1, with D tentatively TRBD2 (6 bases). CDR1 and CDR2 (germline): LNHNV, YYDKDF (reference sequence). This CDR3 region has 14 residues. The V and J ends lost 0 bases and 7 bases respectively, with 10 bases between them. The CDR3 reads CATSRDPGRNEQFF. In nucleotides, the CDR3 is TGTGCCACCAGCAGAGATCCAGGGAGGAATGAGCAGTTCTTC. Together with reference TRBV15 and TRBJ2-1, the CDR3 gives the full variable domain: DAMVIQNPRYQVTQFGKPVTLSCSQTLNHNVMYWYQQKSSQAPKLLFHYYDKDFNNEADTPDNFQSRRPNTSFCFLDIRSPGLGDTAMYLCATSRDPGRNEQFFGPGTRLTVL.

Only a few counts were recorded for this clonotype. This chain links TRBV5-1 with TRBJ2-2, with D perhaps matching TRBD2 (6 bases). V was clipped by 0 bases and J by 0 bases, with 12 bases between them. This CDR3 is 17 amino acids long. Germline V gene data show CDR1 as SGHRS and CDR2 as YFSETQ. The CDR3 sequence: CASSLAPPGANTGELFF. The CDR3 DNA reads TGCGCCAGCAGCTTGGCCCCTCCGGGGGCGAACACCGGGGAGCTGTTTTTT.

The J gene is TRBJ2-5, the V gene TRBV6-1; D is ambiguous. The CDR3 runs to 13 residues. V was cut by 6 bases and J by 5 bases, with 13 bases left in between. Germline-derived CDR1 and CDR2 are MNHNS and SASEGT. The CDR3 is CASRDGPAETQYF. The CDR3 DNA reads TGTGCCAGCAGAGATGGGCCAGCGGAGACCCAGTACTTC.

This clonotype was seen a few times. The chain employs TRBV11-2 and TRBJ1-4; 8 bases are shared with TRBD1. The trim removed 3 bases at V and 4 bases at J, leaving 4 bases unmatched. Germline CDR1 is SGHAT and CDR2 is FQNNGV. The CDR3 loop spans 15 amino acids. CDR3 bases: TGTGCCAGCAGCTTCACAGGGGGGATTAATGAAAAACTGTTTTTT. Translation: CASSFTGGINEKLFF.

This clonotype appeared many times. This chain links TRBV2 with TRBJ2-5; D not resolved. Germline loops: CDR1 SNHLY, CDR2 FYNNEI. The CDR3 runs 12 residues. The V end lost 6 bases, the J end lost 4 bases, and 9 bases lay between the germline ends. As DNA, the CDR3 is TGTGCCAGCAGGGGATTTGGAGAGACCCAGTACTTC. It is translated as CASRGFGETQYF.

The rearrangement links TRBV5-8 to TRBJ2-2; D gene ambiguous. CDR1 is SGHTS, CDR2 YDEGEE, per germline. The CDR3 has 15 residues. V lost 4 bases and J lost 0, with 10 bases in between. This CDR3 is CASSPRSPNTGELFF. The CDR3 region has the DNA TGTGCCAGCAGCCCTCGATCGCCGAACACCGGGGAGCTGTTTTTT.

This clonotype was detected many times. The chain couples TRBV29-1 to TRBJ2-1; 12 bases align to TRBD2. Losses at the gene ends were 8 bases for V and 7 bases for J; bases not matched to a gene: 12. The CDR3 runs 15 residues. Per the germline V gene, CDR1 is SQVTM and CDR2 is ANQGSEA. This chain's CDR3 is CSLRKRLAGDNEQFF. Written as DNA, the CDR3 is TGCAGCTTAAGAAAACGACTAGCGGGAGATAATGAGCAGTTCTTC.

CDR3 protein: CASSSGTGAGQPQHF. CDR3 DNA sequence: TGTGCCAGCAGCTCAGGGACAGGGGCTGGCCAGCCCCAGCATTTT. The V call is TRBV13, the J call TRBJ1-5, with TRBD1 matching over 10 bases. V trimming: 4 bases; J trimming: 7 bases; junction bases outside the gene matches: 7. The germline V gene has CDR1 PRHDT and CDR2 FYEKMQ (reference sequence). This CDR3 has 15 amino acids.

Ten or more counts support this clonotype. The chain combines TRBV11-3 with TRBJ2-3, with TRBD2 identical over 7 bases. The CDR3 has 18 amino acids. Trimming removed 0 bases from V and 2 bases from J; junction bases left unmatched: 11. CDR1 is SGHNT and CDR2 is YENEEA in the germline V gene. The DNA of the CDR3 is TGTGCCAGCAGCTTAGATCCAGTGCCTAGCGGATTCACAGATACGCAGTATTTT. Translation: CASSLDPVPSGFTDTQYF.

In its sample, this clonotype was seen many times. The rearrangement uses TRBV28 and TRBJ2-7; TRBD1 might be the D (6 bases). V lost 7 bases and J 4 bases, leaving 20 bases between the germline ends. Germline V gene lookup returns CDR1 MDHEN and CDR2 SYDVKM. This CDR3 has 15 residues. The CDR3 loop reads CASTGALTGWYEQYF. CDR3 DNA sequence: TGTGCCAGCACCGGGGCCCTGACAGGATGGTACGAGCAGTACTTC.

The chain carries TRBV20-1 and TRBJ1-5; no reliable D call. The CDR3 is 16 residues long. Trimming pared 7 bases from V and 2 bases from J, leaving 21 bases between. Germline assignment: CDR1 DFQATT and CDR2 SNEGSKA (reference sequence). Here the CDR3 DNA reads TGCAGTGTTAGTACCGTGGCCTACTTTGGCAATCAGCCCCAGCATTTT. Protein sequence: CSVSTVAYFGNQPQHF.

This clonotype occurred many times. The chain uses TRBV3-1 and TRBJ2-7, with TRBD2 identical over 12 bases. V dropped 8 bases and J dropped 2; count of bases not matched to a gene: 1. CDR1 is LGHDT and CDR2 is YNNKEL in the germline V gene (reference sequence). The CDR3 length is 13 residues. CDR3 region: CASGTSGPYEQYF. Written as DNA, the CDR3 is TGTGCCAGCGGGACTAGCGGGCCCTACGAGCAGTACTTC.

This clonotype was observed many times. V gene TRBV11-2 combines with J gene TRBJ2-1, with unresolved D. With 3 bases removed from V and 10 bases from J, the gap between germline ends came to 13 bases. Per the germline V gene, CDR1 is SGHAT and CDR2 is FQNNGV. The CDR3 consists of 13 residues. For the CDR3, the DNA is TGTGCCAGCAGCTTCCGTTCGGACCTCGAGCAGTTCTTC. Protein sequence: CASSFRSDLEQFF.

This clonotype was seen at least ten times. V and J are TRBV5-1 and TRBJ2-7, with a tentative D call TRBD1 (5 bases). V was clipped by 4 bases and J by 7 bases, with 12 bases between them. Germline values: CDR1 SGHRS, CDR2 YFSETQ. There are 12 residues in the CDR3. In nucleotides, the CDR3 is TGCGCCAGCAGCCCCCCAGGGAATGAGCAGTACTTC. Its translation: CASSPPGNEQYF.

Ten or more counts support this clonotype. The chain employs TRBV3-1 and TRBJ2-2; the match to TRBD2 covers 9 bases. J gave up 5 bases and V 1 base, and 8 bases lay outside the gene matches. This CDR3 is 17 amino acids long. In germline, CDR1 is LGHDT, CDR2 YNNKEL (reference sequence). The CDR3 reads CASSQAGLAGVTGELFF. CDR3 nucleotide sequence: TGTGCCAGCAGCCAAGCGGGGTTAGCGGGAGTTACCGGGGAGCTGTTTTTT.

This clonotype was recorded many times. The chain employs TRBV20-1 and TRBJ2-1, with 10 positions matching TRBD1. V shed 2 bases, J shed 3 bases, and the junction held 4 bases outside the gene matches. The germline V gene has CDR1 DFQATT and CDR2 SNEGSKA (reference sequence). The CDR3 spans 15 residues. CDR3 region: CSARPGTGVYNEQFF. In DNA, the CDR3 is TGCAGTGCTAGACCCGGGACAGGGGTCTACAATGAGCAGTTCTTC.

This clonotype was detected ten times or more. The chain couples TRBV20-1 to TRBJ1-5, with a possible D match to TRBD1 (6 bases). From germline, CDR1 is DFQATT and CDR2 SNEGSKA (reference sequence). The CDR3 is 17 residues long. V was cut by 0 bases and J by 4 bases, with 19 bases left in between. The CDR3 DNA follows: TGCAGTGCTAGAGATCCGTTAAGGGGGGGGAAAAATCAGCCCCAGCATTTT. It specifies CSARDPLRGGKNQPQHF.

This clonotype has ten or more counts. The chain uses TRBV12-3 or TRBV12-4 and TRBJ1-1, with D possibly being TRBD1 (6 bases). V lost 3 bases and J lost 1, with 12 bases in between. The length of the CDR3 is 15 residues. The CDR3 bases are TGTGCCAGCAGTTTCTCGGACAGTAAGAACACTGAAGCTTTCTTT. Protein sequence: CASSFSDSKNTEAFF.

This clonotype was detected only a few times. The V call is TRBV28, the J call TRBJ1-1; 7 bases are a match to TRBD1. Germline loops: CDR1 MDHEN, CDR2 SYDVKM. This CDR3 is 18 amino acids long. With V trimmed by 4 bases and J by 3 bases, 17 bases remained unmatched. CDR3 nucleotide sequence: TGTGCCAGCAGTTCTCCCGACAGGGCAGTCTTTTTGTACACTGAAGCTTTCTTT. Its translation: CASSSPDRAVFLYTEAFF. Looking up the rest from reference TRBV28 and TRBJ1-1 gives the full variable domain: DVKVTQSSRYLVKRTGEKVFLECVQDMDHENMFWYRQDPGLGLRLIYFSYDVKMKEKGDIPEGYSVSREKKERFSLILESASTNQTSMYLCASSSPDRAVFLYTEAFFGQGTRLTVV.